These 6 T cell receptor beta chains were sequenced from one sample in a study of cytomegalovirus exposure and HLA in healthy donors. Both 60 Vbeta primers and 13 Jbeta primers went into the PCR. Clones were sequenced by immunoSEQ multiplex PCR, and TCRdb holds only the in-frame ones, with some missing. The sample carries about 130,000 clones, roughly 77% recorded once. The sample comprised PBMCs. The receptors were gathered from a woman between 35 and 50 years old in good health and CMV-seropositive.

This chain connects TRBV5-6 to TRBJ2-7; D might be TRBD2 (5 bases). The length of the CDR3 is 13 residues. V gave up 0 bases and J gave up 6 bases, with 10 bases separating them. The V gene's germline CDR1 is SGHDT and CDR2 YYEEEE. The CDR3 region has the DNA TGTGCCAGCAGCTTGGATACTAGGCGCGAGCAGTACTTC. Protein sequence: CASSLDTRREQYF.

Here the CDR3 reads CASSVLTASYEQYF. CDR3 in DNA: TGTGCCAGCAGTGTACTGACAGCATCCTACGAGCAGTACTTC. This chain joins TRBV6-1 and TRBJ2-7; D may be TRBD1 (5 bases). Germline V CDR1 and CDR2: MNHNS, SASEGT. CDR3 length equals 14 residues. With 4 bases removed from V and 1 base from J, the gap between germline ends came to 11 bases.

The chain is built from TRBV7-9 and TRBJ1-5; D is possibly TRBD1 (6 bases). The CDR3 contains 15 residues. Germline V gene data show CDR1 as SEHNR and CDR2 as FQNEAQ (reference sequence). V was trimmed by 5 bases and J by 4 bases, leaving 15 bases between them. This chain's CDR3 is CASSPPDSPNQPQHF. The DNA of the CDR3 is TGTGCCAGCAGCCCCCCGGACAGTCCAAATCAGCCCCAGCATTTT.

V usage is TRBV5-6 and J usage is TRBJ1-1; D gene ambiguous. V lost 1 base and J 7 bases, leaving 14 bases between the germline ends. The CDR3 loop spans 14 amino acids. CDR1 is SGHDT, CDR2 YYEEEE, per germline. DNA for the CDR3: TGTGCCAGCAGCTTGTTGCGGGTTCCGCTTGAAGCTTTCTTT. Translating it yields CASSLLRVPLEAFF.

A few counts support this clone. This sequence joins TRBV2 and TRBJ2-2; D remains unclear. Germline lookup yields CDR1 SNHLY and CDR2 FYNNEI. CDR3 length equals 12 residues. The V end was cut by 4 bases, the J end by 4 bases, with 4 bases between. The CDR3 here is CASSAVTGELFF. For the CDR3, the DNA is TGTGCCAGCAGTGCGGTCACCGGGGAGCTGTTTTTT.

Here the CDR3 DNA reads TGTGCCAGCAGCGCGAAACAGGGGCTATCTAACTATGGCTACACCTTC. It encodes CASSAKQGLSNYGYTF. The chain has TRBV7-9 and TRBJ1-2; 7 bases are shared with TRBD1. The CDR3 has 16 amino acids. The J segment lost 0 bases and the V segment lost 5 bases, leaving 9 bases of the junction unmatched. Germline V gives CDR1 SEHNR, CDR2 FQNEAQ (reference sequence).